This record looks at one T cell receptor beta chain sequence and its context. Its target is not known. The sample's time point: recipient sample about 28 days before transplant, after cytoreduction. This CDR3 is 14 amino acids long. Trimming cost V 2 bases and J 0 bases, with 2 bases left between them. The germline V gene has CDR1 MNHEY and CDR2 SVGAGI. Data came from immunoSEQ multiplex PCR; TCRdb stores just in-frame clones and leaves some out. Of over 5,000 clones in the sample, about 85% were seen once. The data are from a study of T cell clonotyping in hematopoietic cell transplantation. Study information: Recipient samples before transplant were obtained post-cytoreduction. Study-wide results and caveats: Without cell sorting, CD4 versus CD8 contributions remain unresolved. At the given depth, recipient repertoires were over 95% de novo clonotypes. After transplant, recipient diversity fell while pathologically expanded clonotypes grew through day 180.

This receptor was obtained from a man in his sixties with acute myeloid leukemia. Some clones in this sample may be carry-over from other donors' samples. The chain joins TRBV6-5 to TRBJ2-6; D is unresolved. The material sequenced was peripheral blood mononuclear cells, taken before stem cell transplant. Here the CDR3 reads CASSYGSGANVLTF. Here the CDR3 DNA reads TGTGCCAGCAGTTACGGCTCTGGGGCCAACGTCCTGACTTTC.